One and the same sample provided the 5 T cell receptor beta chains below, sequenced in a study of T cells expressing NK-cell markers. TCRdb reprocessed the 5' RACE reads and keeps a single row for each CDR3 protein, giving no DNA. This sample's table reports 300,000 to 450,000 distinct CDR3 sequences. Sequencing input: blood T cells: a sorted CD56 or NKG2C T cell subset, CD4+ or CD8+ T cells, or bulk PBMC T cells (not recorded which). The receptors here all came from a man aged 18-75 years in good health.

The gene calls are TRBV20-1 and TRBJ2-7; TCRdb gives TRBD2 as the D gene, but with no DNA this cannot be confirmed. The CDR3 extends over 12 amino acids. The germline V gene encodes CDR1 DFQATT and CDR2 SNEGSKA (reference sequence). Here the CDR3 reads CSARRAGDEQYF.

This sequence joins TRBV3-1 and TRBJ1-1. CDR1 and CDR2 (germline): LGHDT, YNNKEL (reference sequence). This CDR3 contains 16 residues. CDR3 loop: CASSPRSRGVRTEAFF.

This sequence joins TRBV10-3 and TRBJ1-2; TCRdb returns TRBD1, unconfirmable since there is no DNA. Germline CDR1 and CDR2: ENHRY and SYGVKD. The CDR3 is 14 residues long. CDR3 residues: CAISSQGHVYGYTF.

The rearrangement uses TRBV5-1 and TRBJ2-5; TCRdb indicates TRBD1, and absent DNA this call remains unverified. The length of the CDR3 is 17 residues. Per germline, CDR1 SGHRS and CDR2 YFSETQ. CDR3 sequence: CASSPFLRGAGEETQYF.

The V call is TRBV5-1, the J call TRBJ1-2. CDR3 length: 16 residues. Germline loops: CDR1 SGHRS, CDR2 YFSETQ. CDR3 residues: CASSLPEGTDGDGYTF.